This TCR beta chain stems from a study of shared clonotypes between healthy human individuals. Study background: Researchers assigned three CD4 naive, three CD4 memory, two CD8 naive and one CD8 memory plate to each donor.

A remark on this clone: What it binds is not known.

Assay: immunoSEQ multiplex PCR; the TCRdb copy retains only in-frame clones and omits some. The data hold millions of clones, with 80% to 95% observed a single time. This CDR3 region has 13 residues. Trimming cost V 5 bases and J 11 bases; bases outside gene matches: 9. Germline assignment: CDR1 MNHNY and CDR2 SVGAGI (reference sequence). Points from the study as a whole: In four donors, about 5% of naive CD4 clonotypes appeared in common. The represented genetic and exposure-history diversity was limited by the small number of donors.

The genes are TRBV6-6 and TRBJ1-1, with 9 bases identical to TRBD1. Source material: naive CD4+ T cells from PBMCs. Subset meaning: CD45RA+ positively selected. This receptor was taken from a man between 18 and 35 years old in good health. Some clones in this sample may be carry-over from other donors' samples. The CDR3 DNA sequence: TGTGCCAGCAGTACTCAACAGGGGGCGAAGGCTTTCTTT. Translation: CASSTQQGAKAFF.